This is a list of T cell receptor beta chains from one sample in a study of T-cell reconstitution after alpha-beta-depleted transplantation in children. TCRdb reprocessed the PCR reads with MiXCR, giving one entry per CDR3 protein. The data show fewer than 550,000 distinct CDR3 sequences, over 10% seen once. The sample in question was PBMCs, mostly from graft donor cells, obtained 180 days after TCRalphabeta/CD19-depleted stem cell transplant. Every receptor here comes from a female patient aged 2-15 years who had a stem cell transplant for aplastic anemia, so the T cells may come from the graft donor. CDR3s include the opening cysteine and the closing phenylalanine or tryptophan. A D gene is named only where the DNA matches it firmly. Size tells how often a clone was seen (once, few, many) or the class of an expanded clone, and some rows leave it out.

clone size,J gene,V gene,D gene,CDR3 DNA,CDR3 protein
few,TRBJ2-3,TRBV28,TRBD2,TGTGCCAGCAGTTTGGGTCTAGCGGGAGGCGGTGGCACAGATACGCAGTATTTT,CASSLGLAGGGGTDTQYF
many,TRBJ2-5,TRBV12-3/TRBV12-4,TRBD2,TGTGCCAGCAGTTTAGGGGTAGCGGGAGACGAGACCCAGTACTTC,CASSLGVAGDETQYF
many,TRBJ1-1,TRBV29-1,TRBD1,TGCAGCGTCCAGACAGGGGGGATGAACACTGAAGCTTTCTTT,CSVQTGGMNTEAFF
many,TRBJ2-1,TRBV19,NA,TGTGCCAGTAGGTACAGACCAAACAATGAGCAGTTCTTC,CASRYRPNNEQFF
few,TRBJ1-3,TRBV20-1,TRBD1,TGCAGTGCCGAGGGACAGGGGGCCTTGAACACCATATATTTT,CSAEGQGALNTIYF
few,TRBJ1-5,TRBV20-1,NA,TGCAGTGCTGCCAGAGTCCTTCAGCCCCAGCATTTT,CSAARVLQPQHF
few,TRBJ2-5,TRBV7-6,NA,TGTGCCAGCAGCTTAGGTCCCAGCGACCAAGAGACCCAGTACTTC,CASSLGPSDQETQYF
few,TRBJ2-3,TRBV20-1,TRBD2,TGCAGTGCTAGAGATCTACGGCTAGCGGGAGGAGGAGATACGCAGTATTTT,CSARDLRLAGGGDTQYF
few,TRBJ2-7,TRBV28,TRBD1,TGTGCCAGCAGTTCCACCCCCGGGACAGGAGACTACGAGCAGTACTTC,CASSSTPGTGDYEQYF
few,TRBJ2-3,TRBV12-3/TRBV12-4,TRBD1,TGTGCCAGCAGTCGGGACAGGGGGCTCACAGATACGCAGTATTTT,CASSRDRGLTDTQYF
NA,TRBJ2-1,TRBV29-1,TRBD1,TGCAGCGTTGAAGGAGCCGGACAGGGGGTAAGGTACAATGAGCAGTTCTTC,CSVEGAGQGVRYNEQFF
few,TRBJ1-1,TRBV19,NA,TGTGCCAGTAGCCTTTTGTGGCCGGAGAACACTGAAGCTTTCTTT,CASSLLWPENTEAFF
NA,TRBJ1-5,TRBV4-2,NA,TGTGCCAGCAGCCAAGAACCCGGCAGGGCTGGGGGTCGGGGCCAGCATTTT,CASSQEPGRAGGRGQHF
few,TRBJ2-5,TRBV4-2,NA,TGTGCCAGCAGCCAAGGGAGAAGGGGGTTAGGAGAGACCCAGTACTTC,CASSQGRRGLGETQYF
NA,TRBJ2-1,TRBV5-1,TRBD2,TGCGCCAGCAGCCGTACGACTAGCGGGAGTATCTATGAGCAGTTCTTC,CASSRTTSGSIYEQFF
few,TRBJ2-7,TRBV11-2,NA,TGTGCCAGCAGCTTTTGGGGAGTCGAGCAGTACTTC,CASSFWGVEQYF
NA,TRBJ2-1,TRBV4-3,TRBD2,TGCGCCAGCAGCCAACCGACTAGCGGGAGGAATGAGCAGTTCTTC,CASSQPTSGRNEQFF
NA,TRBJ1-2,TRBV18,TRBD1,TGTGCCAGCTCAGCGGGACAGCCTGTTTACGGCTATGGCTACACCTTC,CASSAGQPVYGYGYTF
many,TRBJ2-3,TRBV3-1,NA,TGTGCCAGCAGCTCATCCCCGCCTCGGGATACGCAGTATTTT,CASSSSPPRDTQYF
NA,TRBJ2-5,TRBV28,NA,TGTGCCAGCAGTGATACTAGTGGGGACGTTGATGGGACCCAGTACTTC,CASSDTSGDVDGTQYF
few,TRBJ2-6,TRBV6-1,NA,TGTGCCAGCAGCTTGTACAGTTCTGGGGCCAACGTCCTGACTTTC,CASSLYSSGANVLTF
many,TRBJ2-1,TRBV27,TRBD2,TGTGCCAGCAGTTGGGGACTAGGCCTCGTAGATGAGCAGTTCTTC,CASSWGLGLVDEQFF
NA,TRBJ2-7,TRBV28,TRBD1,TGTGCCAGCTTGGGGGCCGGGACAGGGTCCTACGAGCAGTACTTC,CASLGAGTGSYEQYF
NA,TRBJ2-1,TRBV20-1,NA,TGCAGTGCGAGCTGGCATGAGCAGTTCTTC,CSASWHEQFF
many,TRBJ2-2,TRBV5-5,NA,TGTGCCAGCAGCTTGGCGATGGATGTGAGCACCGGGGAGCTGTTTTTT,CASSLAMDVSTGELFF
few,TRBJ1-5,TRBV15,NA,TGTGCCACCAGCAGAGAAATGGGGGGCTTTAGGAATCAGCCCCAGCATTTT,CATSREMGGFRNQPQHF
few,TRBJ2-3,TRBV5-1,NA,TGCGCCAGCAGCTTGGCCCTGGTGCATGCAGATACGCAGTATTTT,CASSLALVHADTQYF
few,TRBJ1-5,TRBV28,TRBD1,TGTGCCAGCAGTCCCTCGACAGGGCGGAATCAGCCCCAGCATTTT,CASSPSTGRNQPQHF
NA,TRBJ2-3,TRBV12-3/TRBV12-4,TRBD2,TGTGCCAGCAGTTTTACCCCACGGGAGGACACAGATACGCAGTATTTT,CASSFTPREDTDTQYF
NA,TRBJ1-1,TRBV18,TRBD1,TGTGCCAGCTCACCTTATGGACAGGCGAACACTGAAGCTTTCTTT,CASSPYGQANTEAFF
few,TRBJ1-5,TRBV5-1,NA,TGCGCCAGCAGCTGGACATCCAATCAGCCCCAGCATTTT,CASSWTSNQPQHF
NA,TRBJ2-5,TRBV2,TRBD2,TGTGCCATCAGTCCAAGCGGGACTAGCGGGAGGGCCCGGGAGACCCAGTACTTC,CAISPSGTSGRARETQYF
many,TRBJ2-7,TRBV12-3/TRBV12-4,NA,TGTGCCAGCAGTTTAGGGGGCCAGGGTACCTACGAGCAGTACTTC,CASSLGGQGTYEQYF
NA,TRBJ2-3,TRBV29-1,NA,TGCAGCGTTGATGGGAACACAGATACGCAGTATTTT,CSVDGNTDTQYF
few,TRBJ2-1,TRBV18,NA,TGTGCCAGCTCACCTGACCCCAGGGCCCGGAATGAGCAGTTCTTC,CASSPDPRARNEQFF
few,TRBJ1-3,TRBV12-3/TRBV12-4,TRBD1,TGTGCCAGCAGTGACAGGGGGCGAGGAAACACCATATATTTT,CASSDRGRGNTIYF
NA,TRBJ1-5,TRBV20-1,NA,TGCAGTGCTTCACAGGGAACGAATCAGCCCCAGCATTTT,CSASQGTNQPQHF
NA,TRBJ2-2,TRBV7-2,TRBD1,TGTGCCAGCAGCAGAGGAGGGACAGGGGCCGGGGAGCTGTTTTTT,CASSRGGTGAGELFF
NA,TRBJ2-5,TRBV27,TRBD2,TGTGCCAGCAGTTTTTTGGGTAGCGGGACACAAGAGACCCAGTACTTC,CASSFLGSGTQETQYF
NA,TRBJ2-7,TRBV7-4,NA,TGTGCCAGCAGCACTCCCGATAGCTCCTACGAGCAGTACTTC,CASSTPDSSYEQYF
few,TRBJ2-3,TRBV11-1,TRBD2,TGTGCCAGCAGCTTAGCGGCGGGGGGCCAACTACCCCTGACAGATACGCAGTATTTT,CASSLAAGGQLPLTDTQYF
few,TRBJ2-5,TRBV24-1,NA,TGTGCCACCAGTGACGGGGGGACCCAGTACTTC,CATSDGGTQYF
few,TRBJ1-2,TRBV11-3,NA,TGTGCCAGCAGCTTAGACTCAGCGTGGAGCGGCTACACCTTC,CASSLDSAWSGYTF
NA,TRBJ2-7,TRBV7-3,NA,TGTGCCAGCAGCTTAACATACGGTGGCTACAGCCCTAGCGCCTACGAGCAGTACTTC,CASSLTYGGYSPSAYEQYF
few,TRBJ2-1,TRBV20-1,TRBD1,TGCAGTGCTAGAGATGACGCTTCGGGACAGGGATACAATGAGCAGTTCTTC,CSARDDASGQGYNEQFF
few,TRBJ2-1,TRBV7-2,NA,TGTGCCAGCAGCTTAGGGGGACTGCGCAATGAGCAGTTCTTC,CASSLGGLRNEQFF